These 25 T cell receptor beta chains were all obtained from the same sample, sequenced in a study of T cells in Graves' hyperthyroidism and ophthalmopathy. Regions amplified from RNA transcripts were the TCR beta CDR3 regions. First-round RT-PCR of the TCR CDR3 relied on the HTBI primer set. A single record per CDR3 protein comes from TCRdb applying MiXCR to the multiplex PCR reads. The sample yields approximately 700,000 distinct CDR3 sequences, about 16% seen once. The sequencing sample was made of blood. These receptors all stem from a young man with Graves' hyperthyroidism.

In this sample, this clonotype turned up a few times. The rearrangement joins TRBV7-9 to TRBJ1-1, with 10 bases fitting TRBD1. CDR1 and CDR2 (germline): SEHNR, FQNEAQ (reference sequence). This CDR3 has 13 residues. The junction had 0 bases not matched to a gene; V was cut back by 1 base and J by 7 bases. CDR3 sequence (DNA): TGTGCCAGCAGCTTAGGGGACAGGGGTGAAGCTTTCTTT. Its protein is CASSLGDRGEAFF. Drawing the rest from reference TRBV7-9 and TRBJ1-1, the complete variable domain is DTGVSQNPRHKITKRGQNVTFRCDPISEHNRLYWYRQTLGQGPEFLTYFQNEAQLEKSRLLSDRFSAERPKGSFSTLEIQRTEQGDSAMYLCASSLGDRGEAFFGQGTRLTVV.

There are many counts of this clonotype. The chain has TRBV7-2 and TRBJ2-7; perhaps D is TRBD1 or TRBD2 (5 bases each). The CDR3 is 13 residues long. Looked up from germline, CDR1 is SGHTA and CDR2 is FQGNSA. The V end lost 1 base, the J end lost 6 bases, and 10 bases lay between the germline ends. The CDR3 region has the DNA TGTGCCAGCAGCTTAGAACGGGGCTCCGAGCAGTACTTC. Translating gives CASSLERGSEQYF.

The rearrangement joins TRBV15 to TRBJ1-2; D may be TRBD1 (5 bases). The CDR3 runs to 15 residues. Trimming pared 0 bases from V and 3 bases from J, leaving 11 bases between. Germline V gene sequence: CDR1 LNHNV, CDR2 YYDKDF (reference sequence). The DNA of the CDR3 is TGTGCCACCAGCAGAGATTCCGGGGCCTACTATGGCTACACCTTC. It is translated as CATSRDSGAYYGYTF. Looking up the rest from reference TRBV15 and TRBJ1-2 gives the full variable domain: DAMVIQNPRYQVTQFGKPVTLSCSQTLNHNVMYWYQQKSSQAPKLLFHYYDKDFNNEADTPDNFQSRRPNTSFCFLDIRSPGLGDTAMYLCATSRDSGAYYGYTFGSGTRLTVV.

The rearrangement uses TRBV27 and TRBJ2-2; 12 bases match TRBD2. J was trimmed by 6 bases and V by 5 bases; bases with no gene match: 4. Germline-derived CDR1 and CDR2 are MNHEY and SMNVEV (reference sequence). The CDR3 loop spans 15 amino acids. The CDR3 protein is CASSRTSGMAGELFF. In DNA, the CDR3 is TGTGCCAGCAGTCGGACTAGCGGGATGGCCGGGGAGCTGTTTTTT.

This clonotype was counted many times. This chain joins TRBV6-2 or TRBV6-3 and TRBJ1-5; no clear D. This CDR3 has 16 residues. V lost 0 bases to trimming and J lost 0 bases, with 9 bases between them. CDR1 is MNHEY, CDR2 SVGEGT, per germline. The CDR3 DNA sequence: TGTGCCAGCAGTTACTCATGGGCACATAGCAATCAGCCCCAGCATTTT. It translates to CASSYSWAHSNQPQHF.

This clonotype was found many times. The chain is built from TRBV28 and TRBJ2-7; no clear D. The CDR3 has 12 residues. In germline, CDR1 is MDHEN, CDR2 SYDVKM. Trimming removed 2 bases from V and 3 bases from J, with 5 bases in between. The CDR3 is CASSLKYYEQYF. In DNA form, the CDR3 reads TGTGCCAGCAGTTTAAAGTACTACGAGCAGTACTTC.

V and J are TRBV18 and TRBJ2-1; the D is unclear. Germline-derived CDR1 and CDR2 are KGHSH and LQKENI. This CDR3 is 13 amino acids long. The germline V and J ends were trimmed by 5 bases and 9 bases, with 14 bases remaining between them. The DNA for the CDR3 is TGTGCCAGCTCATCGGACCTCTCTGGTGAGCAGTTCTTC. This gives the protein CASSSDLSGEQFF.

CDR3 coding DNA: TGCAGCGTGAGGGAAGGGGCGTCTACGCAGTATTTT. It codes for CSVREGASTQYF. The chain links TRBV20-1 to TRBJ2-3; D possibly uses TRBD1 or TRBD2 (5 bases each). Germline-derived CDR1 and CDR2 are DFQATT and SNEGSKA (reference sequence). The CDR3 has 12 amino acids.

The V and J genes are TRBV2 and TRBJ2-7; tentatively, D is TRBD1 (6 bases). CDR1 and CDR2 (germline): SNHLY, FYNNEI. This CDR3 spans 11 amino acids. V gave up 7 bases and J gave up 7 bases, with 11 bases separating them. CDR3 nucleotides: TGTGCCAGCAATAAGAGGGGGGAGCAGTACTTC. Residues: CASNKRGEQYF.

In regard to this clonotype: An end of the junction differs from the germline gene, which may be a read error. V gene TRBV7-9 combines with J gene TRBJ1-2; 7 nucleotides line up with TRBD1. The CDR3 loop spans 18 amino acids. CDR1 SEHNR and CDR2 FQNEAQ come from the germline V gene (reference sequence). In nucleotides, the CDR3 is TGTGCCGGCAGCTCCTGGACAGGCTCCCACCCAATCCTATATGGCTACACCTTC. This encodes CAGSSWTGSHPILYGYTF.

About this clonotype: A clone one base away is much larger, so this may be a read error. Here the CDR3 DNA reads TGTGCCAGCTCCGGGACATTAAGCTCCTACGAGCGGTACTTC. It translates to CASSGTLSSYERYF. V and J are TRBV18 and TRBJ2-7, with D possibly being TRBD1 (6 bases). In germline, CDR1 is KGHSH, CDR2 LQKENI. The CDR3 is 14 amino acids. Based on the CDR3 plus reference TRBV18 and TRBJ2-7, the full variable domain is NAGVMQNPRHLVRRRGQEARLRCSPMKGHSHVYWYRQLPEEGLKFMVYLQKENIIDESGMPKERFSAEFPKEGPSILRIQQVVRGDSAAYFCASSGTLSSYERYFGPGTRLTVT.

This clonotype has more than one count but fewer than ten. The chain combines TRBV6-1 with TRBJ1-2; tentative D call: TRBD1 (6 bases). This CDR3 contains 16 residues. Germline V gene lookup returns CDR1 MNHNS and CDR2 SASEGT. V shed 7 bases and J shed 7 bases, with 25 bases lying between them. In nucleotides, the CDR3 is TGTGCCAGCAACCCCCCGGGGGCACCCCGCGGGGGTGGCTACACCTTC. This codes for CASNPPGAPRGGGYTF.

This clonotype was found a few times. The V gene is TRBV6-2 or TRBV6-3, the J gene TRBJ2-5; maybe TRBD1 (6 bases). CDR1 is MNHEY, CDR2 SVGEGT, per germline. V was trimmed by 1 base and J by 4 bases, leaving 10 bases between them. CDR3 size: 14 residues. The CDR3 spells CASSYWTDRETQYF. The CDR3 nucleotides read TGTGCCAGCAGTTACTGGACAGACCGAGAGACCCAGTACTTC.

V usage is TRBV12-3 or TRBV12-4 and J usage is TRBJ2-5, with 9 bases that match TRBD1. The CDR3 is made up of 14 amino acids. Trimming at V came to 2 bases and at J to 5 bases, leaving 3 bases not matched to a gene. Here the CDR3 reads CASSLWTGEETQYF. CDR3 sequence (DNA): TGTGCCAGCAGTTTATGGACAGGGGAGGAGACCCAGTACTTC.

This chain joins TRBV3-2 and TRBJ2-7; the DNA was not compared with TRBD2, the D call given in the table. TRBV3-2 is annotated as a pseudogene. The CDR3 loop spans 17 amino acids. CDR3 sequence: CASSQPPRNYRSYEQYF. CDR3 in DNA: TGTGCCAGCAGCCAACCCCCGCGAAACTACCGGTCCTACGAGCAGTACTTC.

The sample holds many counts of this clonotype. CDR3 DNA: TGTGCCAGCAGCCCTCTTACGGGAGGAGACACAGATACGCAGTATTTT. Residues: CASSPLTGGDTDTQYF. The genes are TRBV6-1 and TRBJ2-3, with 7 nucleotides matching TRBD2. Unmatched junction bases numbered 11, after V lost 6 bases and J lost 2 bases. CDR1 and CDR2 from the germline V gene are MNHNS and SASEGT. The CDR3 is 16 residues long.

In its sample, this clonotype was seen once. Since no conserved phenylalanine or tryptophan closes the CDR3, a read error is the likely cause. The rearrangement uses TRBV29-1 and TRBJ2-5; D is undetermined. Trimming took off 7 bases at V and 1 base at J, with 13 bases between the two ends. The germline V gene has CDR1 SQVTM and CDR2 ANQGSEA. This CDR3 has 13 amino acids. Here the CDR3 DNA reads TGCAGCGGTGAGGACCGCCTCCAAGAGACCCAGTACTCC. It yields the protein CSGEDRLQETQYS.

This clonotype occurred many times. The J gene is TRBJ2-5, the V gene TRBV11-3; D is unclear. The CDR3 runs 13 residues. Deletions cut 1 base from V and 5 bases from J, with 8 bases between. CDR1 SGHNT and CDR2 YENEEA come from the germline V gene. The CDR3 here is CASSLGPRETQYF. The CDR3, as DNA: TGTGCCAGCAGCTTAGGACCGAGGGAGACCCAGTACTTC.

The gene calls are TRBV6-1 and TRBJ2-1, with D unclear. V was clipped by 6 bases and J by 0 bases, with 15 bases between them. CDR1 is MNHNS and CDR2 is SASEGT in the germline V gene. This CDR3 is 16 amino acids long. CDR3 DNA sequence: TGTGCCAGCAGCGACCTGGGGTCTTACTCCTACAATGAGCAGTTCTTC. This codes for CASSDLGSYSYNEQFF.

The rearrangement uses TRBV7-2 and TRBJ2-7; 10 bases match TRBD1. Germline V gives CDR1 SGHTA, CDR2 FQGNSA. This CDR3 has 16 residues. After removal of 2 bases from V and 3 bases from J, the junction contained 7 bases not matched to a gene. The CDR3 DNA reads TGTGCCAGCAGCTTAATTTCGGGACAGGGGCTCTACGAGCAGTACTTC. It is translated as CASSLISGQGLYEQYF.

This clonotype was seen a few times. The chain employs TRBV30 and TRBJ2-7; 9 bases match TRBD1. The CDR3 loop spans 14 amino acids. CDR1 GTSNPN and CDR2 SVGIG come from the germline V gene (reference sequence). V was clipped by 5 bases and J by 3 bases; unmatched bases: 8. CDR3 sequence: CAWGGQGSIYEQYF. The CDR3 nucleotides are TGTGCCTGGGGGGGACAGGGCTCTATCTACGAGCAGTACTTC.

This clonotype was detected a few times. V is TRBV3-1 and J is TRBJ2-7; 9 bases map to TRBD2. From germline, CDR1 is LGHDT and CDR2 YNNKEL (reference sequence). The CDR3 has 14 amino acids. V shed 4 bases and J 4 bases; nucleotides not matched to a gene: 5. The CDR3: CASSPGTSFYEQYF. DNA for the CDR3: TGTGCCAGCAGCCCCGGGACTAGCTTTTACGAGCAGTACTTC.

The chain is built from TRBV7-6 and TRBJ2-1; D is ambiguous. The V end was cut by 1 base, the J end by 9 bases, with 16 bases between. Germline lookup yields CDR1 SGHVS and CDR2 FNYEAQ. This CDR3 has 15 residues. The CDR3 DNA follows: TGTGCCAGCAGCTTAGGCACCGTTATGGTTAGTGAGCAGTTCTTC. This codes for CASSLGTVMVSEQFF.

Many counts were recorded for this clonotype. This chain uses TRBV11-2 with TRBJ2-7, with D perhaps TRBD1 or TRBD2 (5 bases each). Germline V lookup: CDR1 SGHAT, CDR2 FQNNGV. This CDR3 spans 14 amino acids. Deletions cut 0 bases from V and 5 bases from J, with 11 bases between. The CDR3 reads CASSLDVRDHEQYF. The CDR3 region has the DNA TGTGCCAGCAGCTTAGATGTCAGGGACCACGAGCAGTACTTC.

The sample holds a few counts of this clonotype. This rearrangement joins TRBV5-1 to TRBJ2-5, with 7 bases identical to TRBD1. The germline CDR1 and CDR2 sequences are SGHRS and YFSETQ. Unmatched junction bases numbered 10, after V lost 0 bases and J lost 5 bases. The CDR3 runs to 16 residues. CDR3 in amino acids: CASSLVSGQRLETQYF. The CDR3 DNA reads as TGCGCCAGCAGCTTGGTTTCGGGACAGCGTTTGGAGACCCAGTACTTC.